The 25 T cell receptor beta chains presented below share a single source sample, sequenced in a study of PD-1 blockade in mismatch repair-deficient tumors. Profiling relied on immunoSEQ multiplex PCR, and the TCRdb table lists in-frame clones only, not all of them. Altogether some 100,000 clones are present, about 79% being singletons, with the ten largest covering around 6.5%. The starting material was peripheral blood, obtained about eight months after starting pembrolizumab. The receptors here all came from an adult with mismatch repair-deficient cancer.

The genes are TRBV28 and TRBJ2-1, with D perhaps TRBD2 (6 bases). Germline CDR1 reads MDHEN; CDR2 reads SYDVKM. CDR3 length: 14 residues. The V gene lost 6 bases and the J gene lost 0 bases, with 9 bases spanning the gap. CDR3 sequence: CASSRESSYNEQFF. The CDR3 DNA reads as TGTGCCAGCAGCCGGGAGAGCTCCTACAATGAGCAGTTCTTC.

The V gene is TRBV5-1, the J gene TRBJ2-6; D is unresolved. Deletions cut 0 bases from V and 0 bases from J, with 7 bases between. CDR3 size: 16 residues. Germline CDR1 reads SGHRS; CDR2 reads YFSETQ. CDR3 nucleotide sequence: TGCGCCAGCAGCTTGGGAATCGGCTCTGGGGCCAACGTCCTGACTTTC. Translated, it gives CASSLGIGSGANVLTF.

As to this clone: This likely came from a read error, as a far larger clone is one base away. V and J are TRBV5-5 and TRBJ2-7, with unresolved D. Germline V gene sequence: CDR1 SGHKS, CDR2 YYEKEE (reference sequence). This CDR3 spans 18 amino acids. CDR3 in DNA: TGTACCAGCAGCTTATCATCTAGTGCAGGCCCCGCAAAATACGAGCAGTACTTC. Translation gives CTSSLSSSAGPAKYEQYF.

The rearrangement joins TRBV6-5 to TRBJ1-1, with no clear D. V gave up 6 bases and J gave up 3 bases, with 14 bases separating them. CDR1 is MNHEY and CDR2 is SVGAGI in the germline V gene. This CDR3 spans 14 amino acids. CDR3 sequence reads: CASRRLSRDTEAFF. The CDR3 nucleotides read TGTGCCAGCAGGCGCCTCTCGAGGGACACTGAAGCTTTCTTT.

This chain uses TRBV11-2 with TRBJ2-2, with TRBD2 matching 15 bases. V trimming: 5 bases; J trimming: 5 bases; junction bases outside the gene matches: 3. The V gene's germline CDR1 is SGHAT and CDR2 FQNNGV. This CDR3 region has 16 residues. The CDR3 sequence is CASSKGLAGGTGELFF. The CDR3 coding sequence is TGTGCCAGCAGCAAGGGACTAGCGGGAGGAACCGGGGAGCTGTTTTTT.

The J gene is TRBJ1-1, the V gene TRBV30; maybe TRBD1 (5 bases). The CDR3 covers 13 residues. The germline V and J ends were trimmed by 6 bases and 3 bases, with 14 bases remaining between them. Germline-derived CDR1 and CDR2 are GTSNPN and SVGIG (reference sequence). This CDR3 is CACRGRSDTEAFF. Written as DNA, the CDR3 is TGTGCCTGCCGGGGACGGAGTGACACTGAAGCTTTCTTT.

The rearrangement joins TRBV6-5 to TRBJ2-1, with TRBD2 as a possible D gene (6 bases). Germline CDR1 and CDR2: MNHEY and SVGAGI. The CDR3 length is 13 residues. V was clipped by 4 bases and J by 4 bases, with 8 bases between them. The CDR3, as DNA: TGTGCCAGCAGTTTAGCGGAATACAATGAGCAGTTCTTC. This translates into CASSLAEYNEQFF.

In this sample, this clone turned up once. The chain is built from TRBV5-1 and TRBJ2-1, with D maybe TRBD2 (6 bases). This CDR3 has 16 residues. Trimming took 4 bases from V and 0 from J, leaving 14 bases between them. Germline values: CDR1 SGHRS, CDR2 YFSETQ. DNA for the CDR3: TGCGCCAGCAGCCCGAGTAGCGGAAGCTCCTACAATGAGCAGTTCTTC. Its protein is CASSPSSGSSYNEQFF.

The gene calls are TRBV6-1 and TRBJ2-7; D is unresolved. The CDR3 is made up of 12 amino acids. The germline V gene has CDR1 MNHNS and CDR2 SASEGT. Trimming left V 6 bases short and J 1 base short, with 7 bases between. CDR3 sequence reads: CASSFSSYEQYF. CDR3 sequence (DNA): TGTGCCAGCAGCTTCAGTTCCTACGAGCAGTACTTC.

The chain uses TRBV7-9 and TRBJ1-3; D not certain. The germline CDR1 and CDR2 sequences are SEHNR and FQNEAQ (reference sequence). CDR3 size: 15 residues. V was pared by 5 bases and J by 3 bases, with 14 bases between. As DNA, the CDR3 is TGTGCCAGCAGCCAGCCCCCGGCGGGTGGAAACACCATATATTTT. Residues: CASSQPPAGGNTIYF. The variable domain in full, completed from reference TRBV7-9 and TRBJ1-3, reads DTGVSQNPRHKITKRGQNVTFRCDPISEHNRLYWYRQTLGQGPEFLTYFQNEAQLEKSRLLSDRFSAERPKGSFSTLEIQRTEQGDSAMYLCASSQPPAGGNTIYFGEGSWLTVV.

The V and J genes are TRBV11-3 and TRBJ2-1, with TRBD1 as a possible D gene (5 bases). V was cut by 3 bases and J by 6 bases, with 15 bases left in between. The CDR3 runs 15 residues. Per germline, CDR1 SGHNT and CDR2 YENEEA. The CDR3 bases are TGTGCCAGCAGCTTCGGGCAGGGCCCACTCAATGAGCAGTTCTTC. Encoded protein: CASSFGQGPLNEQFF.

This clone was recorded a few times. This chain joins TRBV29-1 and TRBJ2-4; D may correspond to TRBD1 or TRBD2 (7 bases each). V was trimmed by 2 bases and J by 2 bases, leaving 22 bases between them. Germline V gene lookup returns CDR1 SQVTM and CDR2 ANQGSEA. CDR3 size: 18 residues. The CDR3: CSVEQAGGGWITKNIQYF. The CDR3 region has the DNA TGCAGCGTTGAACAGGCAGGGGGAGGGTGGATAACCAAAAACATTCAGTACTTC.

The rearrangement uses TRBV11-2 and TRBJ1-2, with 7 positions matching TRBD1. Germline values: CDR1 SGHAT, CDR2 FQNNGV. The CDR3 sequence is 14 residues long. With V trimmed by 5 bases and J by 2 bases, 5 bases remained unmatched. The CDR3 protein is CASSTGTDNYGYTF. CDR3 nucleotides: TGTGCCAGCAGCACCGGGACAGACAACTATGGCTACACCTTC.

This clone was observed a few times. The chain employs TRBV25-1 and TRBJ1-2, with TRBD1 identical over 8 bases. CDR1 and CDR2 (germline): MGHDK, SYGVNS. The CDR3 has 13 residues. Trimming at V came to 8 bases and at J to 4 bases, leaving 6 bases not matched to a gene. The CDR3 sequence: CASGQQGVYGYTF. The CDR3 DNA sequence: TGTGCCAGCGGACAACAGGGGGTCTATGGCTACACCTTC.

This clone was found a few times. Other DNA sequences within the sample encode an identical CDR3. V and J are TRBV30 and TRBJ1-1; D uncertain. Trimming took off 1 base at V and 2 bases at J, with 5 bases between the two ends. The germline V gene encodes CDR1 GTSNPN and CDR2 SVGIG (reference sequence). The CDR3 is 12 amino acids. In nucleotides, the CDR3 is TGTGCCTGGAGTGACGGTAACACTGAAGCTTTCTTT. This encodes CAWSDGNTEAFF.

This chain links TRBV5-6 with TRBJ1-1, with D perhaps TRBD1 (6 bases). Germline assignment: CDR1 SGHDT and CDR2 YYEEEE. The V gene lost 1 base and the J gene lost 3 bases, with 13 bases spanning the gap. The CDR3 sequence is 15 residues long. CDR3 region: CASSLRGEGDTEAFF. The CDR3 DNA is TGTGCCAGCAGCTTGAGGGGTGAGGGGGACACTGAAGCTTTCTTT.

The CDR3 DNA sequence: TGTGCCAGCAGCTTAGGTGGACAGGGTGGTGAAAAACTGTTTTTT. It specifies CASSLGGQGGEKLFF. V gene TRBV7-2 combines with J gene TRBJ1-4; 8 bases are shared with TRBD1. The CDR3 extends over 15 amino acids. V lost 1 base to trimming and J lost 7 bases; unmatched junction nucleotides: 5. CDR1 is SGHTA, CDR2 FQGNSA, per germline.

V is TRBV6-5 and J is TRBJ2-1, with D uncertain. Germline V gene sequence: CDR1 MNHEY, CDR2 SVGAGI. The germline V and J ends were trimmed by 6 bases and 6 bases, with 9 bases remaining between them. The CDR3 totals 12 residues. CDR3 protein: CASRPGSNEQFF. The CDR3 nucleotides are TGTGCCAGCAGGCCCGGCAGCAATGAGCAGTTCTTC.

The V and J genes are TRBV7-2 and TRBJ2-5; TRBD2 matches at 12 bases. The trim removed 5 bases at V and 5 bases at J, leaving 9 bases unmatched. The V gene's germline CDR1 is SGHTA and CDR2 FQGNSA. The CDR3 length is 16 residues. CDR3 region: CASSPGLAGFSETQYF. Here the CDR3 DNA reads TGTGCCAGCAGCCCTGGACTAGCGGGATTTTCGGAGACCCAGTACTTC.

The chain is built from TRBV9 and TRBJ2-4; TRBD1 is a possible D gene (6 bases). There are 14 residues in the CDR3. Trimming removed 2 bases at V and 13 bases at J, with 19 bases between. The germline CDR1 and CDR2 sequences are SGDLS and YYNGEE. The CDR3 loop reads CASSVEQGDSRQYF. DNA of the CDR3: TGTGCCAGCAGCGTGGAACAGGGTGATTCCCGCCAGTACTTC.

This clone was seen just once. The chain employs TRBV27 and TRBJ1-1, with D unclear. The V end lost 4 bases, the J end lost 0 bases, and 12 bases lay between the germline ends. CDR3 length: 15 amino acids. Germline values: CDR1 MNHEY, CDR2 SMNVEV (reference sequence). CDR3 DNA: TGTGCCAGCAGTTCCTCGATCATTCTGAACACTGAAGCTTTCTTT. Translated, it gives CASSSSIILNTEAFF.

V and J are TRBV28 and TRBJ1-2; 9 bases map to TRBD1. Germline loops: CDR1 MDHEN, CDR2 SYDVKM. The CDR3 totals 16 residues. V lost 2 bases to trimming and J lost 4 bases; unmatched junction nucleotides: 8. This CDR3 is CASSLEDRGPLYGYTF. The DNA for the CDR3 is TGTGCCAGCAGTTTAGAGGACAGGGGCCCCCTCTATGGCTACACCTTC.

This chain connects TRBV7-9 to TRBJ2-1; TRBD2 matches at 12 bases. The CDR3 extends over 16 amino acids. CDR1 and CDR2 (germline): SEHNR, FQNEAQ (reference sequence). Trimming cost V 5 bases and J 4 bases; bases outside gene matches: 6. The CDR3 protein is CASSETGTSGYNEQFF. The CDR3 DNA sequence: TGTGCCAGCAGCGAGACCGGGACTAGCGGGTACAATGAGCAGTTCTTC. The full variable domain, rest sourced from reference TRBV7-9 and TRBJ2-1, is DTGVSQNPRHKITKRGQNVTFRCDPISEHNRLYWYRQTLGQGPEFLTYFQNEAQLEKSRLLSDRFSAERPKGSFSTLEIQRTEQGDSAMYLCASSETGTSGYNEQFFGPGTRLTVL.

The V gene is TRBV9, the J gene TRBJ1-1, with 8 bases identical to TRBD1. The trim removed 3 bases at V and 4 bases at J, leaving 8 bases unmatched. The V gene's germline CDR1 is SGDLS and CDR2 YYNGEE. The CDR3 covers 15 residues. The CDR3 DNA reads TGTGCCAGCAGCGCTGGACAGGGAGTTTCCACTGAAGCTTTCTTT. This sequence encodes CASSAGQGVSTEAFF.

The V call is TRBV7-3, the J call TRBJ2-3; 8 nucleotides align to TRBD2. The V gene's germline CDR1 is SGHTA and CDR2 FQGTGA. This CDR3 comprises 14 residues. V shed 1 base, J shed 4 bases, and the junction held 1 base outside the gene matches. The CDR3 reads CASSLNGRADTQYF. The CDR3 DNA follows: TGTGCCAGCAGCTTAAACGGGAGGGCAGATACGCAGTATTTT.